Presented here are 3 T cell receptor beta chains from one specimen sequenced in a study of cytomegalovirus exposure and HLA in healthy donors (dated by TCRdb to about 2017). The library was generated by the immunoSEQ multiplex PCR assay. A mixture of 60 forward primers for TCR Vbeta segments and 13 reverse primers for TCR Jbeta segments was used in the multiplex PCR. TCRdb limited this immuneACCESS table to in-frame rearrangements with V and J called. A share of clones is missing; checked studies link under half to unresolved V genes, and the rest is unexplained. The sample table contains about 200,000 clones; only one count was recorded for 79% of them. Approximately 0.4% of the sample comes from the top ten. The sample comprised PBMCs. These receptors were collected from a male donor in good health and CMV-seropositive.

The table lists this clone with a few counts. CDR3 region: CASSSGTGGVQPQHF. Here the CDR3 DNA reads TGCGCCAGCAGCTCTGGGACAGGGGGCGTACAGCCCCAGCATTTT. The chain carries TRBV5-1 and TRBJ1-5; the match to TRBD1 covers 12 bases. The trim removed 3 bases at V and 7 bases at J, leaving 5 bases unmatched. The CDR3 runs to 15 residues. Per germline, CDR1 SGHRS and CDR2 YFSETQ.

DNA for the CDR3: TGCGCCAGCAGCCAAGAGACCACTACCTTCTCTGGAAACACCATATATTTT. Translated: CASSQETTTFSGNTIYF. The rearrangement uses TRBV4-1 and TRBJ1-3; no clear D gene. V gave up 0 bases and J gave up 0 bases, with 12 bases separating them. This CDR3 region has 17 residues. Germline CDR1 reads MGHRA; CDR2 reads YSYEKL.

This chain links TRBV5-1 with TRBJ2-1, with 7 bases matching TRBD2. The CDR3 sequence is 16 residues long. V shed 4 bases, J shed 9 bases, and the junction held 16 bases outside the gene matches. Germline values: CDR1 SGHRS, CDR2 YFSETQ. DNA of the CDR3: TGCGCCAGCAGCGTAGGGCGGGAGCGCCGTGATGGTGAGCAGTTCTTC. This translates into CASSVGRERRDGEQFF.